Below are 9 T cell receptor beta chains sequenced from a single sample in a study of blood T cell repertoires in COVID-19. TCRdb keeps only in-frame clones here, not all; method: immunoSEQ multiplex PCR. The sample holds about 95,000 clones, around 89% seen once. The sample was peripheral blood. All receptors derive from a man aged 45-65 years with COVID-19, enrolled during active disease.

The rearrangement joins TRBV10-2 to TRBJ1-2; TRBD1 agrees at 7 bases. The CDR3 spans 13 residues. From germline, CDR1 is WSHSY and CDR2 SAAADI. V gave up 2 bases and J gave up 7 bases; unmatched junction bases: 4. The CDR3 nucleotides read TGCGCCAGCAGTGAGCCCAGGGGGTTTGGCTACACCTTC. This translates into CASSEPRGFGYTF.

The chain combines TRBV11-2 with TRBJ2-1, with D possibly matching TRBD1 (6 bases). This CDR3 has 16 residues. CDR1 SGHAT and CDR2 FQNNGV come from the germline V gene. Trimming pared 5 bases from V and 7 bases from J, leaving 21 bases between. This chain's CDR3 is CASSRTGSPVRNEQFF. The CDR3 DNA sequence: TGTGCCAGCAGCCGTACAGGGAGTCCGGTTCGGAATGAGCAGTTCTTC.

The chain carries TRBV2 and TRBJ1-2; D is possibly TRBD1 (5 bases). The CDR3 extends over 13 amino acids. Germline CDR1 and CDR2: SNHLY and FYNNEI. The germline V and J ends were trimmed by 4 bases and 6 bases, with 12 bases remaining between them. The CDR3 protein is CASSVTQGNGYTF. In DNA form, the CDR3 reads TGTGCCAGCAGTGTGACGCAGGGAAATGGCTACACCTTC.

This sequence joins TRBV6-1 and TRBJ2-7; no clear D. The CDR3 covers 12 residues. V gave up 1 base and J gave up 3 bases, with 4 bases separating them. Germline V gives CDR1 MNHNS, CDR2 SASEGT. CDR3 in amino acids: CASSEGVYEQYF. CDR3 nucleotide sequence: TGTGCCAGCAGTGAAGGAGTCTACGAGCAGTACTTC.

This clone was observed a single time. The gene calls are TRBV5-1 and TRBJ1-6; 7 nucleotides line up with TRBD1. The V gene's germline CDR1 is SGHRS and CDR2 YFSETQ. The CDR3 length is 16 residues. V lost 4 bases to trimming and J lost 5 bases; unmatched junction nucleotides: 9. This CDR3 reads CASSNTDRVDNSPLHF. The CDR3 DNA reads TGCGCCAGCAGCAACACAGACAGGGTCGATAATTCACCCCTCCACTTT. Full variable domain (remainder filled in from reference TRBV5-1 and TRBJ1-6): KAGVTQTPRYLIKTRGQQVTLSCSPISGHRSVSWYQQTPGQGLQFLFEYFSETQRNKGNFPGRFSGRQFSNSRSEMNVSTLELGDSALYLCASSNTDRVDNSPLHFGNGTRLTVT.

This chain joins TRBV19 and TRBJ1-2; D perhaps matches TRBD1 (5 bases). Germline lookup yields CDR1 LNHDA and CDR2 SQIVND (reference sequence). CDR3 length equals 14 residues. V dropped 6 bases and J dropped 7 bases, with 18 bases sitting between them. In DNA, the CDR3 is TGTGCCAGTAGCCCCGCCCAAGGGGTCCGTGGCTACACCTTC. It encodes CASSPAQGVRGYTF.

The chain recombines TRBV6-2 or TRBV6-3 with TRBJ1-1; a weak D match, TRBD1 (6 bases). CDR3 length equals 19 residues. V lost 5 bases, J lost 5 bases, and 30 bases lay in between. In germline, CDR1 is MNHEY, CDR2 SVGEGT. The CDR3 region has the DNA TGTGCCAGCAGTACCTCGATCGCGACAGGACCCCGAGTTGAAACTGAAGCTTTCTTT. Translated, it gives CASSTSIATGPRVETEAFF.

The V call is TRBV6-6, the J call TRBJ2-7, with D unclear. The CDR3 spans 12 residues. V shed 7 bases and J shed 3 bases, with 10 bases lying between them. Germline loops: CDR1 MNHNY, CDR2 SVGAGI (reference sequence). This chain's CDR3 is CASTPGLYEQYF. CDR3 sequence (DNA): TGTGCCAGCACCCCGGGTCTCTACGAGCAGTACTTC.

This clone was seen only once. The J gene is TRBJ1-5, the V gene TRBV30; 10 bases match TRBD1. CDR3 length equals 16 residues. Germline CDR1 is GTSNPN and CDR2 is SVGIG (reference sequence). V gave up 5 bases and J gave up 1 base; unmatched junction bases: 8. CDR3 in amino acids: CAWSGQGGSSNQPQHF. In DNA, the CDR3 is TGTGCCTGGTCTGGACAGGGGGGTTCGAGCAATCAGCCCCAGCATTTT.